This is a list of T cell receptor beta chains from one sample in a study of blood T cell repertoires in COVID-19. Measured with immunoSEQ multiplex PCR; TCRdb has only the in-frame clones, and not every one. The data show some 90,000 clones, roughly 89% seen once. Sequencing input: peripheral blood. Every receptor here comes from a woman aged 80 or over with active COVID-19. The CDR3 runs from the conserved cysteine through the conserved F or W. A D gene is named only where the DNA matches it firmly. Some rows have no size entry. The others give once, few or many, or a class for an expanded clone.

TRBJ2-1,-,TRBV4-3,13,-,CASSQDEGSEQFF,TGCGCCAGCAGCCAAGATGAGGGCAGTGAGCAGTTCTTC
TRBJ2-2,-,TRBV6-2/TRBV6-3,18,-,CASSYSPDSVKHTGELFF,TGTGCCAGCAGTTACTCCCCGGACAGCGTTAAGCACACCGGGGAGCTGTTTTTT
TRBJ2-5,-,TRBV7-3,13,TRBD2,CASSFGREETQYF,TGTGCCAGCAGCTTCGGGAGGGAAGAGACCCAGTACTTC
TRBJ2-7,-,TRBV20-1,14,TRBD2,CSASRLAGSYEQYF,TGCAGTGCTAGTAGACTAGCGGGAAGCTACGAGCAGTACTTC
TRBJ2-7,-,TRBV6-5,13,-,CASSRTTSYEQYF,TGTGCCAGCAGTCGGACAACTTCCTACGAGCAGTACTTC
TRBJ1-6,few,TRBV7-2,14,TRBD1,CASSPQGATSPLHF,TGTGCCAGCAGCCCACAGGGGGCTACTTCACCCCTCCACTTT
TRBJ1-6,-,TRBV6-2/TRBV6-3,13,-,CASTPGYNSPLHF,TGTGCCAGCACCCCCGGGTACAATTCACCCCTCCACTTT
TRBJ2-1,-,TRBV9,16,-,CASSPKGGISYNEQFF,TGTGCCAGCAGCCCGAAAGGAGGGATCTCCTACAATGAGCAGTTCTTC
TRBJ2-2,-,TRBV20-1,14,-,CSASSQTNTGELFF,TGCAGTGCTAGTTCCCAAACGAACACCGGGGAGCTGTTTTTT
TRBJ2-5,-,TRBV19,10,-,CRRRPETQYF,TGTCGCAGGCGCCCGGAGACCCAGTACTTC
TRBJ1-1,few,TRBV28,14,TRBD1,CASSRTGANTEAFF,TGTGCCAGCAGCCGGACAGGGGCGAACACTGAAGCTTTCTTT
TRBJ2-2,few,TRBV7-2,18,TRBD1,CASSLLRTGPLNTGELFF,TGTGCCAGCAGCTTACTAAGGACAGGGCCCCTTAACACCGGGGAGCTGTTTTTT
TRBJ2-7,-,TRBV28,16,-,CASSSDAGPRHYEQYF,TGTGCCAGCAGTTCTGATGCAGGCCCTCGTCACTACGAGCAGTACTTC